The 20 T cell receptor beta chains reported below all come from one sample, sequenced in a study of control samples from healthy donors and cancer patients. Clones were read by immunoSEQ multiplex PCR, and TCRdb kept only the in-frame ones, dropping some. This sample has 150,000 to 200,000 clones; about 90% occur once, and the top ten carry more than 1.5%. Source material: blood. These receptors were collected from a man aged 18-30 years in good health.

The sample holds one count of this clone. This sequence joins TRBV28 and TRBJ2-6; the D gene could be TRBD1 or TRBD2 (6 bases each). Looked up from germline, CDR1 is MDHEN and CDR2 is SYDVKM. V was cut by 3 bases and J by 1 base, with 22 bases left in between. The length of the CDR3 is 20 residues. In nucleotides, the CDR3 is TGTGCCAGCAGTTTGGGAGGCAGGGGTTTTTTCTTTTCTGGGGCCAACGTCCTGACTTTC. This codes for CASSLGGRGFFFSGANVLTF.

The V gene is TRBV6-4, the J gene TRBJ2-1, with 9 bases matching TRBD2. This CDR3 is built from 14 residues. From germline, CDR1 is MRHNA and CDR2 SNTAGT. The J segment lost 6 bases and the V segment lost 3 bases, leaving 3 bases of the junction unmatched. The CDR3 DNA follows: TGTGCCAGCAGTGAGCGGGGGGGCCTCAATGAGCAGTTCTTC. Its translation is CASSERGGLNEQFF.

The rearrangement links TRBV29-1 to TRBJ2-3; D gene unclear. The V end lost 3 bases, the J end lost 0 bases, and 7 bases lay between the germline ends. The length of the CDR3 is 13 residues. Germline loops: CDR1 SQVTM, CDR2 ANQGSEA. The CDR3 reads CSVEVTSTDTQYF. For the CDR3, the DNA is TGCAGCGTTGAGGTGACTAGCACAGATACGCAGTATTTT.

The rearrangement joins TRBV7-2 to TRBJ1-3, with D maybe TRBD1 (5 bases). Trimming removed 11 bases from V and 0 bases from J, with 11 bases in between. Looked up from germline, CDR1 is SGHTA and CDR2 is FQGNSA. The CDR3 sequence is 13 residues long. The CDR3 DNA sequence: TGTGCCTCAGGGATTATCTCTGGAAACACCATATATTTT. It specifies CASGIISGNTIYF.

The rearrangement uses TRBV28 and TRBJ1-2; D is unresolved. V lost 4 bases and J 0 bases, leaving 12 bases between the germline ends. Germline CDR1 and CDR2: MDHEN and SYDVKM. The CDR3 is made up of 15 amino acids. The CDR3 reads CASSSVGETNYGYTF. The CDR3 nucleotides are TGTGCCAGCAGTTCCGTTGGGGAAACTAACTATGGCTACACCTTC.

The J gene is TRBJ2-7, the V gene TRBV30; D perhaps matches TRBD2 (6 bases). The germline CDR1 and CDR2 sequences are GTSNPN and SVGIG (reference sequence). V was trimmed by 5 bases and J by 0 bases, leaving 11 bases between them. The CDR3 is 13 residues long. CDR3 coding DNA: TGTGCCTGGGGGGCGGGGCTCTCCTACGAGCAGTACTTC. As protein: CAWGAGLSYEQYF.

The gene calls are TRBV27 and TRBJ2-7, with D unclear. The CDR3 spans 13 residues. V lost 0 bases to trimming and J lost 1 base, with 4 bases between them. The germline gives CDR1 MNHEY, CDR2 SMNVEV (reference sequence). This CDR3 reads CASSLSISYEQYF. CDR3 DNA sequence: TGTGCCAGCAGTTTATCTATTTCCTACGAGCAGTACTTC.

This chain connects TRBV19 to TRBJ1-4, with D possibly TRBD1 on 6 matching bases. This CDR3 has 16 residues. V was shortened by 1 base and J by 3 bases, with 12 bases between the two germline ends. In germline, CDR1 is LNHDA, CDR2 SQIVND (reference sequence). For the CDR3, the DNA is TGTGCCAGTAGTATAGTTGGCGCAGGGGCTAATGAAAAACTGTTTTTT. Encoded protein: CASSIVGAGANEKLFF. Looking up the rest from reference TRBV19 and TRBJ1-4 gives the full variable domain: DGGITQSPKYLFRKEGQNVTLSCEQNLNHDAMYWYRQDPGQGLRLIYYSQIVNDFQKGDIAEGYSVSREKKESFPLTVTSAQKNPTAFYLCASSIVGAGANEKLFFGSGTQLSVL.

The genes are TRBV4-3 and TRBJ1-2; D perhaps matches TRBD1 (5 bases). The V gene's germline CDR1 is LGHNA and CDR2 YSLEER. The ends were cut back, 1 base at V and 3 bases at J, with 12 bases in the middle. The CDR3 runs to 15 residues. This CDR3 reads CASSQGNRGDYGYTF. The CDR3 DNA reads TGCGCCAGCAGCCAAGGCAACCGGGGCGACTATGGCTACACCTTC.

The chain uses TRBV28 and TRBJ1-4; D might be TRBD1 (5 bases). Per germline, CDR1 MDHEN and CDR2 SYDVKM. V gave up 3 bases and J gave up 11 bases, with 19 bases separating them. The CDR3 loop spans 15 amino acids. The CDR3 DNA sequence: TGTGCCAGCAGTTTGTCGACAGCGGCCCAGCGGAAACTGTTTTTT. Protein sequence: CASSLSTAAQRKLFF.

This chain uses TRBV19 with TRBJ1-4, with a tentative D call TRBD1 (6 bases). The germline V and J ends were trimmed by 10 bases and 0 bases, with 21 bases remaining between them. This CDR3 is built from 17 residues. The germline V gene encodes CDR1 LNHDA and CDR2 SQIVND (reference sequence). The CDR3 DNA reads TGTGCCACCCAACGGGGGCCGACAGTTGCAACTAATGAAAAACTGTTTTTT. Translating gives CATQRGPTVATNEKLFF.

The chain couples TRBV28 to TRBJ1-5; a weak D match, TRBD1 (6 bases). The CDR3 loop spans 15 amino acids. Germline V lookup: CDR1 MDHEN, CDR2 SYDVKM. The V end was cut by 2 bases, the J end by 3 bases, with 11 bases between. The CDR3 loop is CASSLMGAFNQPQHF. In nucleotides, the CDR3 is TGTGCCAGCAGTTTAATGGGGGCCTTCAATCAGCCCCAGCATTTT.

CDR3 sequence: CASSVGLDTQYF. CDR3 in DNA: TGTGCCAGCAGCGTAGGCTTAGATACGCAGTATTTT. The J gene is TRBJ2-3, the V gene TRBV9; D remains ambiguous. The V and J ends lost 0 bases and 5 bases respectively, with 4 bases between them. This CDR3 region has 12 residues. In germline, CDR1 is SGDLS, CDR2 YYNGEE.

V is TRBV7-3 and J is TRBJ2-3, with D unclear. The CDR3 extends over 14 amino acids. The germline gives CDR1 SGHTA, CDR2 FQGTGA. V shed 2 bases and J shed 3 bases, with 9 bases lying between them. CDR3 protein: CASSLAAATDTQYF. CDR3 DNA sequence: TGTGCCAGCAGCTTAGCGGCAGCAACAGATACGCAGTATTTT.

This chain links TRBV14 with TRBJ2-3; 11 nucleotides align to TRBD2. Germline lookup yields CDR1 SGHDN and CDR2 FVKESK. Unmatched junction bases numbered 10, after V lost 1 base and J lost 4 bases. The CDR3 extends over 18 amino acids. The DNA for the CDR3 is TGTGCCAGCAGCCAAGGACTCACTTCACTAGCGGGGGCAGATACGCAGTATTTT. It yields the protein CASSQGLTSLAGADTQYF.

The chain is built from TRBV5-5 and TRBJ1-6; 9 bases are shared with TRBD1. The junction had 3 bases not matched to a gene; V was cut back by 0 bases and J by 5 bases. The V gene's germline CDR1 is SGHKS and CDR2 YYEKEE (reference sequence). The CDR3 runs to 16 residues. The CDR3 loop reads CASSLGDRANNSPLHF. The CDR3 region has the DNA TGTGCCAGCAGCTTGGGGGACAGGGCGAATAATTCACCCCTCCACTTT.

The CDR3 bases are TGTGCCAGCAGCACCTGGACTAGCGGGGGAGAGACCCAGTACTTC. This encodes CASSTWTSGGETQYF. The chain recombines TRBV5-4 with TRBJ2-5; TRBD2 aligns across 13 bases. The junction had 4 bases not matched to a gene; V was cut back by 4 bases and J by 4 bases. The CDR3 totals 15 residues. From germline, CDR1 is SGHNT and CDR2 YYREEE (reference sequence). The whole variable domain, remainder taken from reference TRBV5-4 and TRBJ2-5, is ETGVTQSPTHLIKTRGQQVTLRCSSQSGHNTVSWYQQALGQGPQFIFQYYREEENGRGNFPPRFSGLQFPNYSSELNVNALELDDSALYLCASSTWTSGGETQYFGPGTRLLVL.

The chain couples TRBV7-2 to TRBJ1-1, with D maybe TRBD1 (6 bases). This CDR3 has 14 residues. The V end lost 5 bases, the J end lost 5 bases, and 15 bases lay between the germline ends. Germline CDR1 is SGHTA and CDR2 is FQGNSA. CDR3 residues: CASSRRQVGTEAFF. The CDR3 DNA is TGTGCCAGCAGCAGAAGACAGGTGGGAACTGAAGCTTTCTTT.

V usage is TRBV7-8 and J usage is TRBJ1-2; no reliable D call. The CDR3 spans 15 residues. The germline CDR1 and CDR2 sequences are SGHVS and FQNEAQ. The V end was cut by 5 bases, the J end by 5 bases, with 18 bases between. CDR3 sequence reads: CASSPGSGPIYGYTF. The CDR3, as DNA: TGTGCCAGCAGCCCCGGTTCCGGACCGATTTATGGCTACACCTTC.

The chain links TRBV5-6 to TRBJ1-2; possible D gene TRBD1, 6 bases. Germline CDR1 reads SGHDT; CDR2 reads YYEEEE. The CDR3 length is 13 residues. V lost 2 bases, J lost 6 bases, and 11 bases lay in between. The CDR3 DNA follows: TGTGCCAGCAGCTTCGGCAGGGGAGATGGCTACACCTTC. Protein sequence: CASSFGRGDGYTF. The whole variable domain, filled in from reference TRBV5-6 and TRBJ1-2, reads DAGVTQSPTHLIKTRGQQVTLRCSPKSGHDTVSWYQQALGQGPQFIFQYYEEEERQRGNFPDRFSGHQFPNYSSELNVNALLLGDSALYLCASSFGRGDGYTFGSGTRLTVV.